This T cell receptor beta chain came from a study of Ad26.COV2.S vaccination and SARS-CoV-2 variants. Study background: It was the COV1001 Ad26.COV2.S trial arm that included the donor. Study-level results: After vaccination, substantial breadth of spike-specific CD8+ and CD4+ responses was reported. Possibly, TCR breadth and depth analyses underestimated total T cell responses.

Here immunoSEQ multiplex PCR was the method, and the copy in TCRdb shows in-frame clones only, minus some. This table has roughly 320,000 clones, over 80% appearing once. The treatment was: around 19 received Ad26.COV2.S at low or high dose, single or two shots; five or six received placebo; per-sample allocation not given. Following the first vaccine or placebo injection, samples were taken on day 63. An 18-55-year-old adult in Boston served as donor. The V gene's germline CDR1 is LGHDT and CDR2 YNNKEL (reference sequence). Trimming left V 4 bases short and J 4 bases short, with 5 bases between. This CDR3 contains 13 residues. The sample holds a few counts of this clone. Its matching antigen is unknown.

V and J are TRBV3-1 (or the pseudogene TRBV3-2) and TRBJ1-6; no definite D call. The specimen was peripheral blood, collected in a trial of Ad26.COV2.S vaccine versus placebo. The clonotype comes from a person between 18 and 65 years old who received the Ad26.COV2.S COVID-19 vaccine or a placebo. The CDR3 coding sequence is TGTGCCAGCAGCCTAGAATATAATTCACCCCTCCACTTT. It yields the protein CASSLEYNSPLHF.